This TCR beta chain is from a study of identical twins (dated by TCRdb to the mid-2010s). About the full investigation: To test whether fetal clonotypes persist, this study deep-sequenced TCR alpha and beta repertoires from monozygotic twins, from unrelated adults of various ages, and from cord blood. Replicate twin experiments were performed at different times using different library preparation protocols to rule out contamination.

Only healthy Caucasian donors were included. The twin cohort consisted of three pairs of female monozygotic twins, all aged about 18 to 29 years. Positive isolation kits from Invitrogen were used to isolate the CD4+ and CD8+ T cell populations. What the study reported, not specific to this receptor: Compared with coincidental sharing between unrelated individuals, out-of-frame TCR alpha sequences shared between twins had an excess of sequences with low generation probability. In monozygotic twins, recombination models systematically underestimated out-of-frame TCR alpha sharing, but the models matched the sharing seen between unrelated individuals. Zero-insertion analyses could be partly confounded by invariant T cells such as MAIT and iNKT, although diverse VJ usage argued against such confounding for most clonotypes. Because the same donors could not be followed over many years, the conclusions depended on cross-sectional statistical analysis. Abundant cord blood beta clonotypes had fewer insertions, young adult naive repertoires showed a similar but weaker trend, and memory repertoires showed no such trend. The excess sharing between twins in beta out-of-frame sequences was weaker because fewer shared sequences reduced the signal-to-noise ratio.

The CDR3 contains 11 residues, cysteine and phenylalanine counted. The entry retains the CDR3 DNA only, 33 bases that are in frame from base 1. V is reduced by 6 bases and J by 7 bases, leaving a spacing of 9 bases between them. CDR1 and CDR2 are drawn from the germline V gene (reference sequence): MNHEY, SMNVEV. On this clonotype itself: It lacks a known antigen. Base qualities were left out, and no much larger clone turns up one base away.

Library creation used 5' RACE. The sample was run on an Illumina HiSeq 2000. A universal primer binding site was added through template switching, and the final cDNA carried a unique molecular identifier so that TCR cDNA molecules could be counted accurately. First-strand cDNA for TCR alpha and beta chains was synthesized from specific primers in the conserved constant-segment region. To control for contamination, every cDNA library was double barcoded, receiving both a SMART-Mk sample barcode and Illumina barcodes. TruSeq adapter sequences along with Illumina sample barcodes were introduced in two successive PCR steps. Sequencing of the TCR alpha and beta cDNA libraries was done on the Illumina HiSeq platform using custom primers. Under the source paper's analysis protocol: MiGEC was used to process raw reads and extract unique molecular identifiers, and MiXCR was used to find CDR3 positions. For each individual, recombination models were inferred using an EM algorithm with the repgenHMM and IGoR tools. Shared clonotype analysis was performed with the tcR package in R, normalizing sharing by the product of cloneset sizes. Out-of-frame nonproductive sequences were analyzed to study raw recombination free of thymic and clonal selection effects. TCRdb reprocessed the public reads (quality trimming at Q25 with fastp, clone calling with MiXCR) and kept in-frame beta chains. Rows with one shared CDR3 protein collapse into an entry with the most common genes and DNA. TCRdb, not the original authors, processed these V and J calls. This sample is represented by 430,000 or so distinct CDR3 sequences; less than 25% of them were singletons. The leading ten clones occupy approximately 2.9% of the sample.

This sample was shared with a second study, whose subject was T cells expressing NK-cell markers. From that second study: TCR beta-chain repertoires were profiled in sorted CD3+CD56+NKG2C+, CD3+CD56+NKG2C- and CD3+CD56-NKG2C+ T-cell subsets from about 8 donors. Among the eight sequenced donors, only one was HCMV-seronegative, while the other seven were HCMV-seropositive. To restrict sorting to alphabetaTCR-expressing T cells, an anti-gammadeltaTCR antibody was added in several experiments. For five or six donors, the dominant CD3+CD56+NKG2C+ clonotypes were among the top 10 CD8+ clonotypes and accounted for about 1.0-7.5% of CD8+ T cells. Those dominant clonotypes were again the most abundant among CD3+CD56-NKG2C+ cells in a few donors, at about 25-65%. Whether the expanded NKG2C-expressing T cell clones were specific for HCMV antigens was left unclear. The eight sequenced donors were randomly selected healthy volunteers, three men and five women. HCMV serostatus was determined by detecting HCMV-specific IgG in serum with a commercial ELISA kit. MIGEC was used to demultiplex reads and group the reads by UMI, and MiTCR was used to assemble and quantify clonotypes. To remove erroneous sequences, TCR cDNA sequences were retained only when supported by two or more reads. The tcR package was used for downstream repertoire analysis, and clonotypes were matched across fractions by CDR3 nucleotide sequence plus V segment. VDJmatch was used to annotate antigen specificity against VDJdb, with one amino acid substitution allowed in CDR3.

The TCR originated in a woman aged 18-29 years in good health. The rearrangement joined TRBV27 to TRBJ1-2, with the D gene not confidently named. Sequenced sample: CD4+ T cells sorted from blood. The bases read TGTGCCAGCAGGCGAGGAGGTGGCTACACCTTC. The resulting protein is CASRRGGGYTF.